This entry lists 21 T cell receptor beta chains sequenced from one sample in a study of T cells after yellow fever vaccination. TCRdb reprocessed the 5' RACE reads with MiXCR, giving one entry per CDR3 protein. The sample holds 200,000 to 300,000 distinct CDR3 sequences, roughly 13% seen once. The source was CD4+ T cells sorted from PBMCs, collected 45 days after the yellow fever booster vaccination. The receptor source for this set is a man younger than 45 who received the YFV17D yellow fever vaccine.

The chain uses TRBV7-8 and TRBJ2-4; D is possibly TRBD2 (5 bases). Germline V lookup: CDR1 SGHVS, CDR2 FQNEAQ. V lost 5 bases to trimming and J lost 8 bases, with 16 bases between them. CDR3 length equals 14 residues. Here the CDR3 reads CASSPEGRGYIQYF. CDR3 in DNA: TGTGCCAGCAGCCCAGAAGGGCGAGGGTACATTCAGTACTTC.

CDR3 nucleotide sequence: TGCGCCAGCGGCCTGGGACAGCAAAACATTCAGTACTTC. Protein sequence: CASGLGQQNIQYF. The V and J genes are TRBV5-1 and TRBJ2-4, with 7 nucleotides matching TRBD1. The CDR3 runs 13 residues. CDR1 and CDR2 from the germline V gene are SGHRS and YFSETQ. V lost 7 bases to trimming and J lost 5 bases; unmatched junction nucleotides: 6.

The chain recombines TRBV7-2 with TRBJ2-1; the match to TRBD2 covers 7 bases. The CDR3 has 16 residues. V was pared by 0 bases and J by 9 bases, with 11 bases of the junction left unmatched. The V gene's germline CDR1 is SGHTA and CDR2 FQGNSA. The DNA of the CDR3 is TGTGCCAGCAGCTTAGCTTCCCGCGGGAGTGAGCGTGAGCAGTTCTTC. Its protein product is CASSLASRGSEREQFF.

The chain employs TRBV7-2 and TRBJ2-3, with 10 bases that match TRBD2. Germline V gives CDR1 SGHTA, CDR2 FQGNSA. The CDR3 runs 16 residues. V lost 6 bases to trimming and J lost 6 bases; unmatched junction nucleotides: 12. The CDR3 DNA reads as TGTGCCAGCAGACCGCCACTAGCGGGGCCTCTGGATACGCAGTATTTT. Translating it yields CASRPPLAGPLDTQYF. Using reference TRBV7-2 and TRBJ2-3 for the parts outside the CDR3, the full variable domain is GAGVSQSPSNKVTEKGKDVELRCDPISGHTALYWYRQSLGQGLEFLIYFQGNSAPDKSGLPSDRFSAERTGGSVSTLTIQRTQQEDSAVYLCASRPPLAGPLDTQYFGPGTRLTVL.

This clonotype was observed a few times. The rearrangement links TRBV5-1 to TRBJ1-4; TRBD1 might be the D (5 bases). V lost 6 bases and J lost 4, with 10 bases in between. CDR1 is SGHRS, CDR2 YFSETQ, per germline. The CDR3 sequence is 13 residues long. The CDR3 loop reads CASNEGDNEKLFF. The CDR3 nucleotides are TGCGCCAGCAACGAAGGGGATAATGAAAAACTGTTTTTT. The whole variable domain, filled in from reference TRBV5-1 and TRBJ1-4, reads KAGVTQTPRYLIKTRGQQVTLSCSPISGHRSVSWYQQTPGQGLQFLFEYFSETQRNKGNFPGRFSGRQFSNSRSEMNVSTLELGDSALYLCASNEGDNEKLFFGSGTQLSVL.

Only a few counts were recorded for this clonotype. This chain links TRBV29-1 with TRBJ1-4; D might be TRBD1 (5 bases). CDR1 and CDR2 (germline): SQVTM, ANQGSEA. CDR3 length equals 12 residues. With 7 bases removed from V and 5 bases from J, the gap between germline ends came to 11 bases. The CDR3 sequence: CSASRGNEKLFF. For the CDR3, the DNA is TGCAGCGCCTCGCGGGGGAATGAAAAACTGTTTTTT.

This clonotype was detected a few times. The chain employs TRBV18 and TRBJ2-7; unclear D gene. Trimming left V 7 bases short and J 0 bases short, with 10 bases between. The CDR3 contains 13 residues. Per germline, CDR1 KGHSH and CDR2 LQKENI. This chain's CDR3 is CASWSGSSYEQYF. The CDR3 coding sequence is TGTGCCAGCTGGTCTGGCAGCTCCTACGAGCAGTACTTC.

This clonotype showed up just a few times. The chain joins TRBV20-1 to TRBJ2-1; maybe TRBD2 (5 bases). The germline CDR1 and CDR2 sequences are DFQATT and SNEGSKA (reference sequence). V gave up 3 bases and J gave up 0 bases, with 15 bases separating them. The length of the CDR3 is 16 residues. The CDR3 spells CSASGGSSISYNEQFF. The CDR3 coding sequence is TGCAGTGCTAGCGGCGGGTCTTCCATCTCCTACAATGAGCAGTTCTTC.

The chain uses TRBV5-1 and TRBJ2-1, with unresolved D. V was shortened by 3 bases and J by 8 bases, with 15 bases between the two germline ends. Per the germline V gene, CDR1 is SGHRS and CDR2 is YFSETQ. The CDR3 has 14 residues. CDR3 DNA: TGCGCCAGCAGCTCAAGGTTGGTCGGCGATGAGCAGTTCTTC. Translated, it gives CASSSRLVGDEQFF.

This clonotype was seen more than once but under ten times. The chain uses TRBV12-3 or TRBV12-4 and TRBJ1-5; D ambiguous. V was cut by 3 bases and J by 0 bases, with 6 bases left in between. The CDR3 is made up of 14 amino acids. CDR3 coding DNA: TGTGCCAGCAGTTTCATGGGTAGCAATCAGCCCCAGCATTTT. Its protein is CASSFMGSNQPQHF.

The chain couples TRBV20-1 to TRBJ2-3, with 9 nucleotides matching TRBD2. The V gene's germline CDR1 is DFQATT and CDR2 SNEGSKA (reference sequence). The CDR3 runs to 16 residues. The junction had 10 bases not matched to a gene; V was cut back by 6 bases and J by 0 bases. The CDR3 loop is CSAYRREGRSTDTQYF. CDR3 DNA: TGCAGTGCCTATAGGCGGGAGGGCCGGAGCACAGATACGCAGTATTTT.

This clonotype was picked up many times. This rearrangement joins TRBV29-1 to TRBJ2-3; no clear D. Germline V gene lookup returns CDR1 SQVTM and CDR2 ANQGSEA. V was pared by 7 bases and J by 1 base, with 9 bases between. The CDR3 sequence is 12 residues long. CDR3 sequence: CSETDGTDTQYF. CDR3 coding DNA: TGCAGCGAAACAGACGGCACAGATACGCAGTATTTT.

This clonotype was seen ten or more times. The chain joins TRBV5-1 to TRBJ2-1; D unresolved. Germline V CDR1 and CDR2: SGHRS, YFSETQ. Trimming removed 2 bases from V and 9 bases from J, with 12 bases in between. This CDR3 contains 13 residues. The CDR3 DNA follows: TGCGCCAGCAGCTTCGCGAATGGTGGTGAGCAGTTCTTC. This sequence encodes CASSFANGGEQFF. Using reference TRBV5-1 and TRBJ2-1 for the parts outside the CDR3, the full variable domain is KAGVTQTPRYLIKTRGQQVTLSCSPISGHRSVSWYQQTPGQGLQFLFEYFSETQRNKGNFPGRFSGRQFSNSRSEMNVSTLELGDSALYLCASSFANGGEQFFGPGTRLTVL.

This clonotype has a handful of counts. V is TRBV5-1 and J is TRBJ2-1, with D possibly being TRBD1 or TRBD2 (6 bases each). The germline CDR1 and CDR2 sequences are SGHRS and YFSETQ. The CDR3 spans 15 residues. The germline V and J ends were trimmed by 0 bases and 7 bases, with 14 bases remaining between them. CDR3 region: CASSLAVGGLNEQFF. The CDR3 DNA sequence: TGCGCCAGCAGCTTGGCCGTAGGGGGGCTGAATGAGCAGTTCTTC.

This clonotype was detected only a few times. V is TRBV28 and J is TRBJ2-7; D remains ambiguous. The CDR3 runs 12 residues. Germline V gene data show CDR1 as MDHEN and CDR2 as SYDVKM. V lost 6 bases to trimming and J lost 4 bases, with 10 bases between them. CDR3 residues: CASRVSGYEQYF. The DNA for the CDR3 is TGTGCCAGCAGGGTCAGTGGGTACGAGCAGTACTTC.

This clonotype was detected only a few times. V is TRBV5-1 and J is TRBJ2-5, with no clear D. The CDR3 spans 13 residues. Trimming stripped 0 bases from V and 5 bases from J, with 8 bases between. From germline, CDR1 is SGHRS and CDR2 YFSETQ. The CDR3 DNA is TGCGCCAGCAGCTTGGACGCCTTGGAGACCCAGTACTTC. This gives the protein CASSLDALETQYF.

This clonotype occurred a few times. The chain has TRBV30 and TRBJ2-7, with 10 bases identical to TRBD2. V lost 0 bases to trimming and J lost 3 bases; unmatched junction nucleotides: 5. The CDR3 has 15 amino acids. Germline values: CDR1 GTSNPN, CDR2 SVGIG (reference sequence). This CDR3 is CAWSVPSGRFYEQYF. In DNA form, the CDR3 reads TGTGCCTGGAGTGTTCCTAGCGGGAGATTCTACGAGCAGTACTTC.

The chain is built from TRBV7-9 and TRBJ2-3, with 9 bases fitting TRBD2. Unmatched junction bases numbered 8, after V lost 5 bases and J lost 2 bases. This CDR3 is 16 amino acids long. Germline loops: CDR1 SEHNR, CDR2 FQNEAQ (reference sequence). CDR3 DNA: TGTGCCAGCAGCCTTAGAATAGCGGGAGTCACAGATACGCAGTATTTT. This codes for CASSLRIAGVTDTQYF.

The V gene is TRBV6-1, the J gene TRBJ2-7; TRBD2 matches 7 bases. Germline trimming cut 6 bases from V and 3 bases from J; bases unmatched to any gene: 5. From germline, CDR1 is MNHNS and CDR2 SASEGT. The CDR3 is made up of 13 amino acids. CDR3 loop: CASRMTSSYEQYF. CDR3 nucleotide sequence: TGTGCCAGCAGGATGACTAGCAGCTACGAGCAGTACTTC.

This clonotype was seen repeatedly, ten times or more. The DNA for the CDR3 is TGCAGTGCTGGCACGACAGTCCCCCAAGAGACCCAGTACTTC. The encoded protein is CSAGTTVPQETQYF. The rearrangement links TRBV20-1 to TRBJ2-5; weak D call: TRBD1 (5 bases). The CDR3 loop spans 14 amino acids. Germline CDR1 is DFQATT and CDR2 is SNEGSKA (reference sequence). With 5 bases removed from V and 1 base from J, the gap between germline ends came to 14 bases.

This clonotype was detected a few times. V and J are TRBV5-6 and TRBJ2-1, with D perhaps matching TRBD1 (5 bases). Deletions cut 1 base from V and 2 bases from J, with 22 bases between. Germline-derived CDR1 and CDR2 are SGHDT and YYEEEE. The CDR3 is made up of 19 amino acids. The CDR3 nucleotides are TGTGCCAGCAGCTTGTGGGTGGCGGACAAGTCTCTGCCCTACAATGAGCAGTTCTTC. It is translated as CASSLWVADKSLPYNEQFF.